This T cell receptor (beta chain) was captured in a study of shared clonotypes between healthy human individuals. On the study more broadly: The study enrolled a couple of women and a few men aged 18 to 49. The plates for each donor numbered three CD4 naive, three CD4 memory, two CD8 naive and one CD8 memory.

V lost 5 bases and J 8 bases, leaving 21 bases between the germline ends. Germline V lookup: CDR1 SGHTA, CDR2 FQGNSA. CDR3 length: 16 amino acids. For this clone: The target antigen is unknown.

As defined, naive CD8 cells were CD45RO-negative and positively selected for CCR7, with terminally differentiated effector memory CD45RA+ cells excluded. Adults of Caucasian background living in Nashville, Tennessee made up all donors. Libraries were prepared by immunoSEQ multiplex PCR; TCRdb keeps only in-frame clonotypes and omits some of them. This sample yields about 2.1 million clones, of which 93% are seen a single time; about 1.7% belongs to the top ten. Findings of the study overall: Rarefaction curves obtained for sorted subsets showed sequencing incomplete despite large depth.

The chain combines TRBV7-2 with TRBJ1-4; D unclear. Source material: naive CD8+ T cells from PBMCs. The receptor's source is a man between 18 and 35 years old in good health. Some clones in this sample may be carry-over from other donors' samples. CDR3 sequence: CASSTQPGGFREKLFF. The CDR3, as DNA: TGTGCCAGCAGCACGCAACCTGGCGGGTTTCGGGAAAAACTGTTTTTT.